This T cell receptor (beta chain) was profiled in a study of monozygotic twins with inflammatory bowel disease. General study findings and limits: The sharing of clonotypes with others was lower in IBD patients than in healthy twins, especially with disease activity.

From its re-call of the 5' RACE reads, TCRdb lists each CDR3 protein once, without DNA. The sample's table shows approximately 390,000 distinct CDR3 sequences. Concerning this clonotype: Antigen: not known.

The CDR3 loop spans 14 amino acids. Germline V lookup: CDR1 MGHRA, CDR2 YSYEKL. Sequencing used blood. The chain employs TRBV4-1 and TRBJ1-1. The clonotype comes from a human donor with ulcerative colitis or Crohn's disease, or a healthy co-twin of an affected twin (not recorded which). CDR3 sequence: CASSQDSGYTEAFF.